A single sample is the source of the 29 T cell receptor beta chains below, sequenced in a study of cytomegalovirus exposure and HLA in healthy donors. PCR primers comprised 60 Vbeta and 13 Jbeta primers. Sequenced by immunoSEQ multiplex PCR; TCRdb stores in-frame clones only, minus some. The repertoire holds roughly 160,000 clones, roughly 80% seen once, with roughly 4.7% in the top ten. The source material was PBMCs. The source is a man aged 25 to 40 in good health and CMV-seronegative.

The genes are TRBV28 and TRBJ1-5; 8 bases align to TRBD1. CDR1 is MDHEN, CDR2 SYDVKM, per germline. After removal of 4 bases from V and 1 base from J, the junction contained 9 bases not matched to a gene. There are 17 residues in the CDR3. The CDR3 coding sequence is TGTGCCAGCAGTTACTATATCGGGACAGGAAGCAATCAGCCCCAGCATTTT. Its translation: CASSYYIGTGSNQPQHF.

The rearrangement links TRBV9 to TRBJ2-7; D is perhaps TRBD1 (5 bases). Germline V gene sequence: CDR1 SGDLS, CDR2 YYNGEE. V was pared by 0 bases and J by 7 bases, with 11 bases between. The CDR3 runs to 13 residues. The CDR3 is CASSVGSGIEQYF. The CDR3 nucleotides are TGTGCCAGCAGCGTAGGGTCAGGGATTGAGCAGTACTTC.

This clone has a single count. The CDR3 region has the DNA TGTGCCAGCAGCGTAGCTGCGGGGCGCCAAGAGACCCAGTACTTC. This gives the protein CASSVAAGRQETQYF. The chain combines TRBV9 with TRBJ2-5; D is possibly TRBD2 (6 bases). Germline V gene lookup returns CDR1 SGDLS and CDR2 YYNGEE. V was pared by 0 bases and J by 1 base, with 10 bases between. The CDR3 spans 15 residues. Variable domain in full (rest from reference TRBV9 and TRBJ2-5): DSGVTQTPKHLITATGQRVTLRCSPRSGDLSVYWYQQSLDQGLQFLIQYYNGEERAKGNILERFSAQQFPDLHSELNLSSLELGDSALYFCASSVAAGRQETQYFGPGTRLLVL.

V gene TRBV5-4 combines with J gene TRBJ1-2; possibly TRBD1 for D (6 bases). V lost 3 bases to trimming and J lost 3 bases, with 12 bases between them. Germline CDR1 and CDR2: SGHNT and YYREEE (reference sequence). The CDR3 runs 14 residues. In nucleotides, the CDR3 is TGTGCCAGCAGCTACGGGACATCAGACTATGGCTACACCTTC. This gives the protein CASSYGTSDYGYTF. Supplemented by reference TRBV5-4 and TRBJ1-2, the full variable domain reads ETGVTQSPTHLIKTRGQQVTLRCSSQSGHNTVSWYQQALGQGPQFIFQYYREEENGRGNFPPRFSGLQFPNYSSELNVNALELDDSALYLCASSYGTSDYGYTFGSGTRLTVV.

The chain is built from TRBV5-1 and TRBJ2-6; 7 nucleotides line up with TRBD1. CDR1 and CDR2 (germline): SGHRS, YFSETQ. CDR3 length: 17 residues. J lost 2 bases, V lost 3 bases, and 8 bases had no gene match. CDR3 bases: TGCGCCAGCAGCTGGACAGGTTTAACACCTGGGGCCAACGTCCTGACTTTC. Its translation is CASSWTGLTPGANVLTF.

The V gene is TRBV30, the J gene TRBJ2-1; TRBD2 matches 7 bases. Trimming took 5 bases from V and 0 from J; bases not matched to a gene: 4. This CDR3 region has 14 residues. CDR1 and CDR2 from the germline V gene are GTSNPN and SVGIG (reference sequence). The CDR3 DNA follows: TGTGCCTGGGCCGAGCGGGGCTCCTACAATGAGCAGTTCTTC. Amino acids: CAWAERGSYNEQFF.

Remarks on this clone: This same CDR3 is encoded by further DNA sequences in the sample. V and J are TRBV2 and TRBJ1-4; 10 nucleotides align to TRBD1. The junction had 7 bases not matched to a gene; V was cut back by 4 bases and J by 8 bases. This CDR3 is built from 15 residues. Germline CDR1 SNHLY, CDR2 FYNNEI. In nucleotides, the CDR3 is TGTGCCAGCAGTGCTGGACAGGGGGACGGGGAAAAACTGTTTTTT. Its translation: CASSAGQGDGEKLFF.

V is TRBV27 and J is TRBJ1-2, with D perhaps matching TRBD1 (5 bases). V gave up 7 bases and J gave up 5 bases, with 14 bases separating them. This CDR3 spans 13 amino acids. The germline CDR1 and CDR2 sequences are MNHEY and SMNVEV (reference sequence). The DNA for the CDR3 is TGTGCCAGCACCGTCTCGGAGGGGTATGGCTACACCTTC. It codes for CASTVSEGYGYTF.

This clone has only one observation. V usage is TRBV29-1 and J usage is TRBJ1-2; D not certain. V was shortened by 3 bases and J by 3 bases, with 23 bases between the two germline ends. CDR1 SQVTM and CDR2 ANQGSEA come from the germline V gene. This CDR3 has 17 amino acids. The CDR3, as DNA: TGCAGCGTTGATAAGGGCGTGACCGCCCGCGGGGACTATGGCTACACCTTC. Translated, it gives CSVDKGVTARGDYGYTF.

This clone has just a few counts. The chain employs TRBV19 and TRBJ1-4; the D gene is possibly TRBD1 (6 bases). This CDR3 is built from 14 residues. With 1 base removed from V and 7 bases from J, the gap between germline ends came to 10 bases. The germline CDR1 and CDR2 sequences are LNHDA and SQIVND (reference sequence). The CDR3 reads CASSIVQGGEKLFF. CDR3 bases: TGTGCCAGTAGTATAGTACAGGGTGGTGAAAAACTGTTTTTT.

The chain is built from TRBV6-1 and TRBJ1-2; possible D gene TRBD1, 5 bases. V was shortened by 1 base and J by 2 bases, with 8 bases between the two germline ends. Germline V lookup: CDR1 MNHNS, CDR2 SASEGT. This CDR3 region has 14 residues. CDR3 sequence: CASSEGGRNYGYTF. The CDR3 nucleotides are TGTGCCAGCAGTGAAGGGGGCCGGAACTATGGCTACACCTTC.

CDR3 in DNA: TGTGCCAGCAGCTTATCGGGTTCCAGACAGGGGGCTGCTGGCTACACCTTC. It translates to CASSLSGSRQGAAGYTF. This sequence joins TRBV7-2 and TRBJ1-2; the match to TRBD1 covers 10 bases. The CDR3 loop spans 17 amino acids. The germline gives CDR1 SGHTA, CDR2 FQGNSA. Losses at the gene ends were 2 bases for V and 7 bases for J; bases not matched to a gene: 13.

The rearrangement uses TRBV9 and TRBJ2-2; D uncertain. Trimming stripped 0 bases from V and 6 bases from J, with 12 bases between. Germline CDR1 SGDLS, CDR2 YYNGEE. This CDR3 contains 15 residues. Written as DNA, the CDR3 is TGTGCCAGCAGCGTAGCGGAGACGCTCTCCGGGGAGCTGTTTTTT. It yields the protein CASSVAETLSGELFF.

The chain links TRBV7-2 to TRBJ1-2; 9 bases line up with TRBD1. The junction had 6 bases not matched to a gene; V was cut back by 5 bases and J by 2 bases. CDR3 length equals 15 residues. The germline V gene encodes CDR1 SGHTA and CDR2 FQGNSA. The CDR3 reads CASSQRGTGNYGYTF. The CDR3, as DNA: TGTGCCAGCAGCCAAAGAGGGACAGGGAACTATGGCTACACCTTC.

In the case of this clone: The junction differs from germline at one of its ends, possibly a read error. This chain connects TRBV7-9 to TRBJ1-4; 12 bases agree with TRBD1. Germline V gene lookup returns CDR1 SEHNR and CDR2 FQNEAQ (reference sequence). This CDR3 region has 18 residues. CDR3 bases: TGTTCCAGCAGCTTGGCGGGACAGGGGGCGAGATGGGATGAAAAACTGTTTTTT. This translates into CSSSLAGQGARWDEKLFF.

The V gene is TRBV9, the J gene TRBJ1-1; 7 bases match TRBD1. This CDR3 region has 13 residues. With 4 bases clipped from V and 12 bases from J, the junction kept 12 bases outside the gene matches. Per germline, CDR1 SGDLS and CDR2 YYNGEE. CDR3 residues: CASSPTDRVGTFF. The CDR3 nucleotides read TGTGCCAGCAGCCCAACCGACAGGGTGGGAACTTTCTTT.

This sequence joins TRBV11-2 and TRBJ2-3; D remains ambiguous. Trimming took off 0 bases at V and 5 bases at J, with 3 bases between the two ends. The CDR3 sequence is 12 residues long. Germline lookup yields CDR1 SGHAT and CDR2 FQNNGV. For the CDR3, the DNA is TGTGCCAGCAGCTTAGACAAAGATACGCAGTATTTT. Translation gives CASSLDKDTQYF.

This clone was recorded once. Other DNA sequences in the sample encode the same CDR3. This chain uses TRBV27 with TRBJ2-7, with D perhaps TRBD2 (5 bases). This CDR3 is 13 amino acids long. Germline CDR1 is MNHEY and CDR2 is SMNVEV (reference sequence). V lost 6 bases to trimming and J lost 3 bases, with 12 bases between them. DNA of the CDR3: TGTGCCAGCAGAACCTTAAGCGGCTACGAGCAGTACTTC. Protein sequence: CASRTLSGYEQYF.

The CDR3 here is CASSSEREGSYEQYF. The DNA of the CDR3 is TGTGCCAGCAGCTCCGAGCGGGAGGGATCTTACGAGCAGTACTTC. J is TRBJ2-7 and V is TRBV5-6; 10 nucleotides match TRBD2. V dropped 3 bases and J dropped 4; count of bases not matched to a gene: 7. This CDR3 is built from 15 residues. The germline CDR1 and CDR2 sequences are SGHDT and YYEEEE.

The chain recombines TRBV5-1 with TRBJ2-7; 8 bases are shared with TRBD1. This CDR3 spans 13 amino acids. Germline V lookup: CDR1 SGHRS, CDR2 YFSETQ. V shed 1 base, J shed 3 bases, and the junction held 0 bases outside the gene matches. The CDR3: CASSLTGGYEQYF. The CDR3 nucleotides are TGCGCCAGCAGCTTGACAGGGGGCTACGAGCAGTACTTC.

As DNA, the CDR3 is TGTGCCAGCTCACACCTGGCTGCAACTAATGAAAAACTGTTTTTT. Translated, it gives CASSHLAATNEKLFF. This sequence joins TRBV18 and TRBJ1-4; D remains ambiguous. This CDR3 comprises 15 residues. The germline gives CDR1 KGHSH, CDR2 LQKENI. Between the trimmed V and J ends, which lost 4 bases and 0 bases, there was a span of 9 bases. Full variable domain (rest looked up from reference TRBV18 and TRBJ1-4): NAGVMQNPRHLVRRRGQEARLRCSPMKGHSHVYWYRQLPEEGLKFMVYLQKENIIDESGMPKERFSAEFPKEGPSILRIQQVVRGDSAAYFCASSHLAATNEKLFFGSGTQLSVL.

As regards this clone: This CDR3 is also generated by other DNA sequences in the sample. V usage is TRBV5-5 and J usage is TRBJ2-7; TRBD1 matches at 8 bases. The junction had 7 bases not matched to a gene; V was cut back by 0 bases and J by 5 bases. Germline V gives CDR1 SGHKS, CDR2 YYEKEE (reference sequence). This CDR3 comprises 15 residues. The CDR3 bases are TGTGCCAGCAGCTTGGCTGGACAGGGTTCGCACGAGCAGTACTTC. Translated: CASSLAGQGSHEQYF.

The V gene is TRBV7-3, the J gene TRBJ1-2; 9 positions agree with TRBD1. The CDR3 has 14 residues. Unmatched junction bases numbered 8, after V lost 8 bases and J lost 4 bases. Germline V gene data show CDR1 as SGHTA and CDR2 as FQGTGA. The CDR3 DNA reads as TGTGCCAGCTCCCGGGACAGGGAGGCCTATGGCTACACCTTC. Its translation: CASSRDREAYGYTF.

This sequence joins TRBV4-1 and TRBJ2-1; 9 bases map to TRBD2. V was clipped by 4 bases and J by 2 bases; unmatched bases: 3. The CDR3 totals 15 residues. The germline CDR1 and CDR2 sequences are MGHRA and YSYEKL. CDR3 amino acids: CASSLGTSTYNEQFF. CDR3 in DNA: TGCGCCAGCAGCCTTGGGACTAGCACCTACAATGAGCAGTTCTTC.

CDR3: CASSELGGGDQPQHF. CDR3 nucleotides: TGTGCCAGCAGCGAACTGGGCGGAGGGGATCAGCCCCAGCATTTT. The J gene is TRBJ1-5, the V gene TRBV9, with D maybe TRBD1 (5 bases). The CDR3 consists of 15 residues. V was pared by 3 bases and J by 5 bases, with 15 bases between. Per the germline V gene, CDR1 is SGDLS and CDR2 is YYNGEE.

V usage is TRBV15 and J usage is TRBJ1-3; TRBD1 might be the D (5 bases). The CDR3 runs 15 residues. Trimming removed 0 bases at V and 2 bases at J, with 8 bases between. Germline CDR1 is LNHNV and CDR2 is YYDKDF (reference sequence). The DNA of the CDR3 is TGTGCCACCAGCAGAGACAGGGTCGCTGGAAACACCATATATTTT. Translation gives CATSRDRVAGNTIYF.

The chain couples TRBV6-5 to TRBJ2-7, with 8 bases identical to TRBD2. In germline, CDR1 is MNHEY, CDR2 SVGAGI. The CDR3 consists of 16 residues. Trimming at V came to 4 bases and at J to 3 bases, leaving 11 bases not matched to a gene. The CDR3 DNA follows: TGTGCCAGCAGTTCCCCGGGCGGGGGGACATTCTACGAGCAGTACTTC. As protein: CASSSPGGGTFYEQYF.

The chain joins TRBV27 to TRBJ1-1, with 9 bases identical to TRBD1. J lost 4 bases, V lost 6 bases, and 15 bases had no gene match. Germline lookup yields CDR1 MNHEY and CDR2 SMNVEV (reference sequence). The CDR3 extends over 17 amino acids. The CDR3: CASRGLWDRERGTEAFF. The CDR3 region has the DNA TGTGCCAGCAGAGGGCTCTGGGACAGGGAACGGGGCACTGAAGCTTTCTTT.

V is TRBV28 and J is TRBJ2-3; 10 bases align to TRBD1. V was clipped by 2 bases and J by 4 bases; unmatched bases: 6. The CDR3 runs to 16 residues. CDR1 and CDR2 from the germline V gene are MDHEN and SYDVKM. The CDR3 coding sequence is TGTGCCAGCAGTTTAACGACAGGGGGCAGCGCAGATACGCAGTATTTT. It encodes CASSLTTGGSADTQYF.